The 28 T cell receptor beta chains presented below share a single source sample, sequenced in a study of T cells in pancreatic ductal adenocarcinoma. Some clones are missing from TCRdb's copy, which holds only in-frame ones; the method was immunoSEQ multiplex PCR. The table records 25,000 to 35,000 clones, 90% to 95% of them present only once. No neoadjuvant therapy was given to the selected pancreatic ductal adenocarcinoma patients before their surgery. The sample taken for sequencing was PBMCs. These receptor sequences come from a human donor with pancreatic ductal adenocarcinoma.

This clone is a singleton in its sample. V and J are TRBV7-6 and TRBJ1-1; the match to TRBD1 covers 9 bases. Germline lookup yields CDR1 SGHVS and CDR2 FNYEAQ. The CDR3 is made up of 19 amino acids. The junction had 15 bases not matched to a gene; V was cut back by 4 bases and J by 0 bases. CDR3 bases: TGTGCCAGCAGCTCCCCGCGCGGGACAGGGTTTATCTTGAACACTGAAGCTTTCTTT. Protein: CASSSPRGTGFILNTEAFF.

In this sample, this clone turned up a few times. The V call is TRBV2, the J call TRBJ1-1; TRBD1 aligns across 8 bases. Germline-derived CDR1 and CDR2 are SNHLY and FYNNEI. This CDR3 region has 15 residues. The J segment lost 2 bases and the V segment lost 4 bases, leaving 6 bases of the junction unmatched. The CDR3 region is CASSVGRGPNTEAFF. The CDR3 bases are TGTGCCAGCAGTGTAGGCAGGGGGCCAAACACTGAAGCTTTCTTT.

This rearrangement joins TRBV5-6 to TRBJ2-5; the D gene is possibly TRBD2 (6 bases). The CDR3 runs 13 residues. The germline CDR1 and CDR2 sequences are SGHDT and YYEEEE. V dropped 5 bases and J dropped 2 bases, with 10 bases sitting between them. CDR3 protein: CASRRDSQETQYF. In DNA form, the CDR3 reads TGTGCCAGCAGGAGGGACTCTCAAGAGACCCAGTACTTC. Filled out from reference TRBV5-6 and TRBJ2-5, the complete variable domain reads DAGVTQSPTHLIKTRGQQVTLRCSPKSGHDTVSWYQQALGQGPQFIFQYYEEEERQRGNFPDRFSGHQFPNYSSELNVNALLLGDSALYLCASRRDSQETQYFGPGTRLLVL.

The J gene is TRBJ1-1, the V gene TRBV18; D ambiguous. The CDR3 is made up of 15 amino acids. V shed 5 bases and J shed 0 bases, with 13 bases lying between them. In germline, CDR1 is KGHSH, CDR2 LQKENI. For the CDR3, the DNA is TGTGCCAGCTCATTGAGGACGGACCTGAACACTGAAGCTTTCTTT. It translates to CASSLRTDLNTEAFF.

The genes are TRBV19 and TRBJ2-2; TRBD1 agrees at 7 bases. Germline-derived CDR1 and CDR2 are LNHDA and SQIVND (reference sequence). This CDR3 is 18 amino acids long. Trimming took 6 bases from V and 1 from J; bases not matched to a gene: 14. CDR3 region: CASSHTGDLAMNTGELFF. The CDR3, as DNA: TGTGCCAGTAGCCACACAGGGGACCTCGCGATGAACACCGGGGAGCTGTTTTTT.

The chain joins TRBV6-6 to TRBJ1-4; D perhaps matches TRBD1 (6 bases). Trimming removed 6 bases from V and 7 bases from J, with 15 bases in between. This CDR3 has 14 residues. Germline values: CDR1 MNHNY, CDR2 SVGAGI (reference sequence). CDR3 in DNA: TGTGCCAGCAGACCCCAGGGGAGTTCTGAAAAACTGTTTTTT. This translates into CASRPQGSSEKLFF.

The gene calls are TRBV6-5 and TRBJ2-7; D possibly corresponds to TRBD2 (6 bases). The V end was cut by 6 bases, the J end by 7 bases, with 16 bases between. CDR3 size: 13 residues. Germline assignment: CDR1 MNHEY and CDR2 SVGAGI. CDR3 amino acids: CASRDPGRGEQYF. CDR3 nucleotide sequence: TGTGCCAGCAGAGACCCGGGGCGGGGAGAGCAGTACTTC.

For the CDR3, the DNA is TGCGCCAGCAGCCATCCCCGGGCCTCCAGGGCCTACGAGCAGTACTTC. Translating gives CASSHPRASRAYEQYF. V is TRBV4-1 and J is TRBJ2-7, with a possible D match to TRBD1 (5 bases). CDR1 is MGHRA and CDR2 is YSYEKL in the germline V gene. The CDR3 is 16 amino acids. The V end lost 3 bases, the J end lost 2 bases, and 17 bases lay between the germline ends.

The chain uses TRBV19 and TRBJ2-7; no clear D gene. This CDR3 comprises 15 residues. V lost 3 bases, J lost 2 bases, and 14 bases lay in between. Germline loops: CDR1 LNHDA, CDR2 SQIVND (reference sequence). CDR3 in amino acids: CASSMLGTKAYEQYF. In DNA form, the CDR3 reads TGTGCCAGTAGTATGTTGGGAACTAAGGCCTACGAGCAGTACTTC.

J is TRBJ2-1 and V is TRBV10-1, with 14 bases fitting TRBD2. Germline CDR1 and CDR2: WNHNN and SYGVQD (reference sequence). J gave up 3 bases and V 6 bases, and 7 bases lay outside the gene matches. This CDR3 has 17 amino acids. CDR3 nucleotide sequence: TGCGCCAGCAGCCTTTTTGGGACTAGCGGGAGCTACAATGAGCAGTTCTTC. This translates into CASSLFGTSGSYNEQFF.

The rearrangement links TRBV27 to TRBJ1-2; 7 positions agree with TRBD1. The V gene's germline CDR1 is MNHEY and CDR2 SMNVEV (reference sequence). Germline trimming cut 4 bases from V and 2 bases from J; bases unmatched to any gene: 1. The CDR3 spans 13 residues. The CDR3, as DNA: TGTGCCAGCAGTTCGGGACAGAACTATGGCTACACCTTC. Amino acids: CASSSGQNYGYTF.

The chain is built from TRBV25-1 and TRBJ2-1; the D gene could be TRBD1 or TRBD2 (6 bases each). This CDR3 contains 13 residues. The germline V gene has CDR1 MGHDK and CDR2 SYGVNS. Trimming shortened V by 3 bases and J by 11 bases, and 14 bases separated the two germline ends. Here the CDR3 DNA reads TGTGCCAGCAGTGAGTCTCGGGGGCCTAAGCAGTTCTTC. Residues: CASSESRGPKQFF. Using reference TRBV25-1 and TRBJ2-1 for the parts outside the CDR3, the full variable domain is EADIYQTPRYLVIGTGKKITLECSQTMGHDKMYWYQQDPGMELHLIHYSYGVNSTEKGDLSSESTVSRIRTEHFPLTLESARPSHTSQYLCASSESRGPKQFFGPGTRLTVL.

V is TRBV7-2 and J is TRBJ1-5, with TRBD1 as a possible D gene (5 bases). Germline V lookup: CDR1 SGHTA, CDR2 FQGNSA. The length of the CDR3 is 16 residues. V shed 1 base and J shed 0 bases, with 10 bases lying between them. CDR3 sequence (DNA): TGTGCCAGCAGCTTAGATGGGGGATATAGCAATCAGCCCCAGCATTTT. Encoded protein: CASSLDGGYSNQPQHF. Supplemented by reference TRBV7-2 and TRBJ1-5, the full variable domain reads GAGVSQSPSNKVTEKGKDVELRCDPISGHTALYWYRQSLGQGLEFLIYFQGNSAPDKSGLPSDRFSAERTGGSVSTLTIQRTQQEDSAVYLCASSLDGGYSNQPQHFGDGTRLSIL.

The genes are TRBV6-5 and TRBJ1-1, with D possibly being TRBD1 (5 bases). CDR3 length: 13 residues. Trimming shortened V by 2 bases and J by 7 bases, and 11 bases separated the two germline ends. The germline CDR1 and CDR2 sequences are MNHEY and SVGAGI. CDR3 coding DNA: TGTGCCAGCAGTTACCGCTGGCAGGGTGAAGCTTTCTTT. It encodes CASSYRWQGEAFF.

The chain carries TRBV6-1 and TRBJ2-7; possibly TRBD1 for D (5 bases). The ends were cut back, 6 bases at V and 8 bases at J, with 8 bases in the middle. Germline V gene lookup returns CDR1 MNHNS and CDR2 SASEGT. This CDR3 has 10 residues. As DNA, the CDR3 is TGTGCCAGCAGCAGGGCGCAGCAGTACTTC. This sequence encodes CASSRAQQYF.

The rearrangement uses TRBV4-1 and TRBJ2-2; 12 positions agree with TRBD1. The CDR3 extends over 17 amino acids. Per germline, CDR1 MGHRA and CDR2 YSYEKL. Losses at the gene ends were 3 bases for V and 6 bases for J; bases not matched to a gene: 8. The CDR3, as DNA: TGCGCCAGCAGCCATTTGATGGGACAGGGGGCTGCCGGGGAGCTGTTTTTT. Protein: CASSHLMGQGAAGELFF.

This chain uses TRBV6-6 with TRBJ1-4, with D maybe TRBD1 (5 bases). V was pared by 11 bases and J by 8 bases, with 18 bases between. Looked up from germline, CDR1 is MNHNY and CDR2 is SVGAGI (reference sequence). The CDR3 has 13 residues. CDR3 nucleotide sequence: TGTGCCGCTCGGGGACCAGCCGCCGAAAAACTGTTTTTT. Translating gives CAARGPAAEKLFF.

The V call is TRBV7-2, the J call TRBJ1-5; 8 nucleotides agree with TRBD1. V trimming: 5 bases; J trimming: 14 bases; junction bases outside the gene matches: 17. The CDR3 has 15 residues. Per the germline V gene, CDR1 is SGHTA and CDR2 is FQGNSA. CDR3 amino acids: CASSTSGQGGNPEHF. In DNA, the CDR3 is TGTGCCAGCAGCACCTCTGGACAGGGTGGCAATCCCGAGCATTTT.

This chain uses TRBV28 with TRBJ2-7, with no clear D. Looked up from germline, CDR1 is MDHEN and CDR2 is SYDVKM. V was clipped by 3 bases and J by 6 bases, with 3 bases between them. The CDR3 has 10 residues. The CDR3 here is CASSFREQYF. CDR3 in DNA: TGTGCCAGCAGTTTCCGCGAGCAGTACTTC.

The J gene is TRBJ2-7, the V gene TRBV7-9; unclear D gene. CDR3 length: 17 amino acids. Trimming took off 1 base at V and 3 bases at J, with 19 bases between the two ends. Germline V gives CDR1 SEHNR, CDR2 FQNEAQ (reference sequence). Here the CDR3 reads CASSLEPPLEENYEQYF. The CDR3 nucleotides are TGTGCCAGCAGCTTAGAACCACCCCTAGAGGAAAACTACGAGCAGTACTTC. The entire variable domain, with the rest obtained from reference TRBV7-9 and TRBJ2-7, is as follows: DTGVSQNPRHKITKRGQNVTFRCDPISEHNRLYWYRQTLGQGPEFLTYFQNEAQLEKSRLLSDRFSAERPKGSFSTLEIQRTEQGDSAMYLCASSLEPPLEENYEQYFGPGTRLTVT.

The rearrangement links TRBV7-3 to TRBJ2-1, with 13 positions matching TRBD2. The CDR3 runs 17 residues. Germline CDR1 is SGHTA and CDR2 is FQGTGA. The junction had 11 bases not matched to a gene; V was cut back by 5 bases and J by 7 bases. The CDR3 reads CASSRFGLAGERNEQFF. As DNA, the CDR3 is TGTGCCAGCAGCCGATTCGGACTAGCGGGAGAAAGGAATGAGCAGTTCTTC.

The chain uses TRBV2 and TRBJ1-6, with D unclear. Germline CDR1 is SNHLY and CDR2 is FYNNEI. The germline V and J ends were trimmed by 7 bases and 7 bases, with 14 bases remaining between them. The CDR3 covers 14 residues. This CDR3 reads CASIGQAGNSPLHF. In DNA, the CDR3 is TGTGCCAGCATAGGGCAGGCGGGAAATTCACCCCTCCACTTT. Filled out from reference TRBV2 and TRBJ1-6, the complete variable domain reads EPEVTQTPSHQVTQMGQEVILRCVPISNHLYFYWYRQILGQKVEFLVSFYNNEISEKSEIFDDQFSVERPDGSNFTLKIRSTKLEDSAMYFCASIGQAGNSPLHFGNGTRLTVT.

This clone has only a few counts. The rearrangement links TRBV11-3 to TRBJ2-2; D call uncertain. V gave up 7 bases and J gave up 2 bases, with 8 bases separating them. The germline gives CDR1 SGHNT, CDR2 YENEEA. This CDR3 comprises 13 residues. This chain's CDR3 is CASTPPNTGELFF. In nucleotides, the CDR3 is TGTGCCAGCACCCCACCTAACACCGGGGAGCTGTTTTTT.

The chain combines TRBV4-3 with TRBJ1-1; D is unclear. V was pared by 0 bases and J by 7 bases, with 12 bases between. The CDR3 totals 14 residues. Germline-derived CDR1 and CDR2 are LGHNA and YSLEER. The CDR3 sequence: CASSQEVLGGEAFF. DNA of the CDR3: TGCGCCAGCAGCCAAGAGGTACTCGGAGGTGAAGCTTTCTTT.

The rearrangement links TRBV5-1 to TRBJ2-3; 8 nucleotides match TRBD2. The trim removed 1 base at V and 4 bases at J, leaving 8 bases unmatched. Germline loops: CDR1 SGHRS, CDR2 YFSETQ. The CDR3 loop spans 16 amino acids. The CDR3 DNA follows: TGCGCCAGCAGCTTGTCGTTCGGGGGGGTTGCAGATACGCAGTATTTT. Translating gives CASSLSFGGVADTQYF.

In this sample, this clone turned up once. This chain uses TRBV19 with TRBJ1-4; D perhaps matches TRBD1 (5 bases). Deletions cut 0 bases from V and 8 bases from J, with 22 bases between. Germline V gives CDR1 LNHDA, CDR2 SQIVND (reference sequence). This CDR3 contains 18 residues. The CDR3 nucleotides read TGTGCCAGTAGTATAGAAGGAGATGGCAACAGGCGGGAAGAAAAACTGTTTTTT. Its translation: CASSIEGDGNRREEKLFF.

The chain recombines TRBV11-2 with TRBJ2-1, with 7 bases matching TRBD2. The V gene's germline CDR1 is SGHAT and CDR2 FQNNGV. V shed 8 bases and J 5 bases; nucleotides not matched to a gene: 9. The CDR3 runs 14 residues. This CDR3 reads CASCRDYQNNEQFF. The CDR3 DNA reads TGTGCCAGCTGCCGGGACTACCAAAACAATGAGCAGTTCTTC.

V usage is TRBV4-3 and J usage is TRBJ2-6; 8 bases are shared with TRBD1. This CDR3 region has 17 residues. In germline, CDR1 is LGHNA, CDR2 YSLEER. V gave up 4 bases and J gave up 4 bases; unmatched junction bases: 9. The CDR3 sequence: CASSLTLGTGGANVLTF. The CDR3 nucleotides read TGCGCCAGCAGCCTAACCCTCGGGACAGGAGGGGCCAACGTCCTGACTTTC.